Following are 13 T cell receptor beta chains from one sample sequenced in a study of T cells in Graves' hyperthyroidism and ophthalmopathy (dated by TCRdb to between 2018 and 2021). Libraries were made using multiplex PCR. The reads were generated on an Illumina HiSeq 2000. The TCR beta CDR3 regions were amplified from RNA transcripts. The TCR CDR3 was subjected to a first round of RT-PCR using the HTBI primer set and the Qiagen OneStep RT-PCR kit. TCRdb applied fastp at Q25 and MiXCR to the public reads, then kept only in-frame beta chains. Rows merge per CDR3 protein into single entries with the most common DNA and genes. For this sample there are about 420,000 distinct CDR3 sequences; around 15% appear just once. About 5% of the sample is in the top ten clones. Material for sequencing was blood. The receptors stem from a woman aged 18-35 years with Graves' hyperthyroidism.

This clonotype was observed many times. The CDR3 nucleotides read TGTGCCAGCACCATAAACCGGGAAGCTTTCTTT. The encoded protein is CASTINREAFF. This sequence joins TRBV28 and TRBJ1-1; no clear D. Germline CDR1 MDHEN, CDR2 SYDVKM. V lost 7 bases, J lost 8 bases, and 11 bases lay in between. The CDR3 is 11 amino acids.

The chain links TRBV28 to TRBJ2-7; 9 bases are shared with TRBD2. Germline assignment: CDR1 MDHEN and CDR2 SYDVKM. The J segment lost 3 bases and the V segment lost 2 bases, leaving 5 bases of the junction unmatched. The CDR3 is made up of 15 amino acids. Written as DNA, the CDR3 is TGTGCCAGCAGTTTACTAGCGGGAAGAAACTACGAGCAGTACTTC. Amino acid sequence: CASSLLAGRNYEQYF.

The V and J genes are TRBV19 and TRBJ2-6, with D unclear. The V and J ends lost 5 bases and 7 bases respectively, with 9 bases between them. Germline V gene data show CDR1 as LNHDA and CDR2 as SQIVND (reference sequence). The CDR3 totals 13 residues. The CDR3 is CASSPSRANVLTF. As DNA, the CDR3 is TGTGCCAGTAGTCCCTCCCGAGCCAACGTCCTGACTTTC.

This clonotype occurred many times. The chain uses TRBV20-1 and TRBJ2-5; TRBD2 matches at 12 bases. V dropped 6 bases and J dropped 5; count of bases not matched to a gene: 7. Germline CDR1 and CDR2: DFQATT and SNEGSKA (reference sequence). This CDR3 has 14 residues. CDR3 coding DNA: TGCAGTGCACGACTAGCGGGAGTTCAGGAGACCCAGTACTTC. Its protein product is CSARLAGVQETQYF.

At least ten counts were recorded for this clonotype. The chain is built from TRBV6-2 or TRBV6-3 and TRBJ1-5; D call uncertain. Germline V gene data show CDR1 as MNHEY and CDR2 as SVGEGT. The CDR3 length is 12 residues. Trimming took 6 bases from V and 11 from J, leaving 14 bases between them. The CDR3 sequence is CASSPDGRAQHF. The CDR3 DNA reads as TGTGCCAGCAGCCCCGACGGACGGGCCCAGCATTTT.

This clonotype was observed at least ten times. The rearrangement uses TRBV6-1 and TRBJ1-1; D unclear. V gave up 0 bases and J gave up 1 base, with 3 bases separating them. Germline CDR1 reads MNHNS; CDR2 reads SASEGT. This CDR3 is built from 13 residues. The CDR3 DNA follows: TGTGCCAGCAGTGAAGCCCGGAACACTGAAGCTTTCTTT. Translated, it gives CASSEARNTEAFF.

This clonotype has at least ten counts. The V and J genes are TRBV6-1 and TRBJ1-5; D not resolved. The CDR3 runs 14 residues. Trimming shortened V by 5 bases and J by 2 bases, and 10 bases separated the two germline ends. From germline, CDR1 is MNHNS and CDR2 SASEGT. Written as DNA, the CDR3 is TGTGCCAGCAGTAGCGAGCGGGGCAATCAGCCCCAGCATTTT. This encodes CASSSERGNQPQHF.

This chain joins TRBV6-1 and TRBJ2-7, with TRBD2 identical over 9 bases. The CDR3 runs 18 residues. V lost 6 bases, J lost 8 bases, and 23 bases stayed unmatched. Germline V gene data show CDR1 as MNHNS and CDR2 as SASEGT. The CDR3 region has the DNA TGTGCCAGCAGCCTTCGACCGGGGACCGAGCGGGAGGTTTCCAAGCAGTACTTC. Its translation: CASSLRPGTEREVSKQYF.

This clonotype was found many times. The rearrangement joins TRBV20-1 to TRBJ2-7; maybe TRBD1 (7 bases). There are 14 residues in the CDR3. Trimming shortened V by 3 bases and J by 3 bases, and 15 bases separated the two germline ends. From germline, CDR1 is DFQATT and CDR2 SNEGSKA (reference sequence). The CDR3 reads CSASLEGAHYEQYF. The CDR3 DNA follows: TGCAGTGCTAGCCTGGAGGGGGCTCACTACGAGCAGTACTTC.

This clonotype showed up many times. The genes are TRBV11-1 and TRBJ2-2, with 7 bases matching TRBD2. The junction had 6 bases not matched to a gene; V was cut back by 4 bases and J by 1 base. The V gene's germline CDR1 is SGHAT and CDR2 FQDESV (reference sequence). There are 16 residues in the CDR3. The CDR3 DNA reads TGTGCCAGCAGCTCGAAGCGGGGCTTGAACACCGGGGAGCTGTTTTTT. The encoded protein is CASSSKRGLNTGELFF. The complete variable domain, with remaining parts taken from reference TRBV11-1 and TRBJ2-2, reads EAEVAQSPRYKITEKSQAVAFWCDPISGHATLYWYRQILGQGPELLVQFQDESVVDDSQLPKDRFSAERLKGVDSTLKIQPAELGDSAMYLCASSSKRGLNTGELFFGEGSRLTVL.

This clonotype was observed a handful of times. CDR3: CASSFALVNNLQETQYF. The CDR3 nucleotides read TGTGCCAGCAGTTTTGCACTAGTTAATAACCTACAAGAGACCCAGTACTTC. V gene TRBV28 combines with J gene TRBJ2-5; possible D gene TRBD2, 5 bases. V gave up 3 bases and J gave up 2 bases, with 19 bases separating them. The CDR3 length is 17 residues. Looked up from germline, CDR1 is MDHEN and CDR2 is SYDVKM. The full variable domain, rest sourced from reference TRBV28 and TRBJ2-5, is DVKVTQSSRYLVKRTGEKVFLECVQDMDHENMFWYRQDPGLGLRLIYFSYDVKMKEKGDIPEGYSVSREKKERFSLILESASTNQTSMYLCASSFALVNNLQETQYFGPGTRLLVL.

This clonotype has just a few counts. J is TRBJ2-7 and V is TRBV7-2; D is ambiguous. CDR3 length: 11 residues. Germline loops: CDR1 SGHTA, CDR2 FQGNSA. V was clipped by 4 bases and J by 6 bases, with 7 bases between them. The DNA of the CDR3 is TGTGCCAGCAGCTCCAGCCTCGAGCAGTACTTC. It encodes CASSSSLEQYF.

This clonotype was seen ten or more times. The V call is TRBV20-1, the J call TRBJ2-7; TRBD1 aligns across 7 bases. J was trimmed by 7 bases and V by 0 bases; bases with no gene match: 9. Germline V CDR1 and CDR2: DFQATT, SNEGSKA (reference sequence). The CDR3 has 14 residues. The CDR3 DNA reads TGCAGTGCTAGAGAGAGGGTCAGGGGGTGGGAGCAGTACTTC. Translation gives CSARERVRGWEQYF.